A selection of T cell receptor beta chains follows, all from one sample in a study of yellow fever vaccine responses in identical twins. Each CDR3 protein is one row after TCRdb ran MiXCR on the RT-PCR reads. The data contain about 1,100 distinct CDR3 sequences, 65% to 85% of them singletons. The sample here was T cells from blood (PBMCs), unsorted or a sorted subset (not recorded which), taken before or after yellow fever vaccination (not recorded which). These receptors all stem from a woman aged 18-29 years who received the yellow fever vaccine. Each CDR3 is given with its conserved first and last residue. A D gene is named only where the DNA matches it firmly. Expanded clones get a size class; other rows say once, few or many, or leave the size out.

J gene	V gene	clone size	D gene	CDR3 protein	CDR3 DNA
TRBJ2-3	TRBV11-3	.	TRBD1	CASSSRFGQGTDTQYF	TGTGCCAGCAGCTCACGTTTTGGACAGGGCACAGATACGCAGTATTTT
TRBJ2-1	TRBV20-1	.	.	CSAPGSPSYNEQFF	TGCAGTGCACCTGGTAGCCCTAGTTACAATGAGCAGTTCTTC
TRBJ1-5	TRBV27	.	.	CASSLFALNQPQHF	TGTGCCAGCAGTTTATTCGCGCTTAATCAGCCCCAGCATTTT
TRBJ1-5	TRBV12-3/TRBV12-4	.	.	CASSWGDRRQPQHF	TGTGCCAGCAGTTGGGGAGACAGGCGTCAGCCCCAGCATTTT
TRBJ2-3	TRBV5-1	.	.	CASSLGRSTDTQYF	TGCGCCAGCAGCTTGGGACGGAGCACAGATACGCAGTATTTT
TRBJ1-1	TRBV19	.	.	CASTPSAGTEAFF	TGTGCCAGTACCCCATCGGCCGGCACTGAAGCTTTCTTT
TRBJ2-1	TRBV7-9	.	TRBD2	CASSRPAGTSGNEQFF	TGTGCCAGCAGCCGCCCCGCCGGGACTAGCGGCAATGAGCAGTTCTTC
TRBJ2-1	TRBV9	.	.	CASSVEVQPSSYNEQFF	TGTGCCAGCAGCGTAGAGGTACAGCCGAGCTCCTACAATGAGCAGTTCTTC
TRBJ1-1	TRBV6-1	once	.	CASSEDGNTEAFF	TGTGCCAGCAGCGAGGACGGGAACACTGAAGCTTTCTTT
TRBJ2-7	TRBV5-1	.	TRBD2	CASSSTTTSGRNEQYF	TGCGCCAGCAGCTCTACTACGACTAGCGGGAGGAACGAGCAGTACTTC
TRBJ1-5	TRBV6-1	.	.	CASNRNSNQPQHF	TGTGCCAGTAACAGGAATAGCAATCAGCCCCAGCATTTT
TRBJ1-1	TRBV24-1	.	.	CATYIRQGTDTEAFF	TGTGCCACCTACATCCGTCAGGGGACGGACACTGAAGCTTTCTTT
TRBJ1-1	TRBV10-3	.	TRBD1	CVVMDSTGAEAFF	TGTGTGGTAATGGACAGTACAGGGGCTGAAGCTTTCTTT
TRBJ2-7	TRBV29-1	once	.	CSVEGDYEQYF	TGCAGCGTTGAGGGGGACTACGAGCAGTACTTC
TRBJ1-4	TRBV12-3/TRBV12-4	.	.	CASSLPWEKLFF	TGTGCCAGCAGTTTACCGTGGGAAAAACTGTTTTTT
TRBJ2-1	TRBV11-1	.	.	CASEGYNEQFF	TGTGCCAGCGAGGGTTACAATGAGCAGTTCTTC
TRBJ2-3	TRBV15	.	.	CATSREGRGDTQYF	TGTGCCACCAGCAGAGAAGGGCGAGGAGATACGCAGTATTTT
TRBJ2-1	TRBV3-1	.	TRBD2	CASSPSGGPSNEQFF	TGTGCCAGCAGCCCTAGCGGGGGCCCATCCAATGAGCAGTTCTTC
TRBJ1-2	TRBV20-1	.	.	CSARVTGFGYTF	TGCAGTGCTAGAGTCACAGGGTTTGGCTACACCTTC
TRBJ2-4	TRBV12-3/TRBV12-4	.	TRBD1	CASMRTGGIQYF	TGTGCCAGCATGAGGACAGGGGGCATTCAGTACTTC
TRBJ2-5	TRBV7-3	.	.	CASSLSPPLWAGKETQYF	TGTGCCAGCAGCTTAAGTCCCCCGTTGTGGGCAGGGAAAGAGACCCAGTACTTC
TRBJ1-2	TRBV2	.	.	CASSESWGGYTF	TGTGCCAGCAGTGAGTCCTGGGGAGGCTACACCTTC
TRBJ2-7	TRBV11-1	.	.	CASSLISYEQYF	TGTGCCAGCAGCTTAATTTCCTACGAGCAGTACTTC
TRBJ2-1	TRBV21-1	.	.	CASSNRRTSYNEQFF	TGTGCCAGCAGCAACCGACGCACATCCTACAATGAGCAGTTCTTC
TRBJ1-3	TRBV14	.	.	CASSQQGLSGNTIYF	TGTGCCAGCAGCCAACAGGGCCTCTCTGGAAACACCATATATTTT
TRBJ2-5	TRBV7-9	once	.	CASSQGLRAGAETQYF	TGTGCCAGCAGCCAAGGTTTGAGGGCCGGCGCGGAGACCCAGTACTTC
TRBJ1-5	TRBV13	.	.	CASSQQESLPQHF	TGTGCCAGCAGCCAGCAGGAGTCTCTGCCCCAGCATTTT
TRBJ2-3	TRBV12-3/TRBV12-4	.	.	CASSFAAGDTQYF	TGTGCCAGCAGTTTCGCGGCCGGAGATACGCAGTATTTT
TRBJ2-5	TRBV11-2	.	TRBD1	CASSLETGGREETQYF	TGTGCCAGCAGCTTAGAGACAGGGGGGAGGGAAGAGACCCAGTACTTC
TRBJ2-3	TRBV11-1	.	TRBD2	CASSFGGVTDTQYF	TGTGCCAGCAGCTTTGGGGGGGTCACAGATACGCAGTATTTT
TRBJ1-1	TRBV10-1	.	.	CVSSESMGEAFF	TGCGTCAGCAGTGAGAGTATGGGAGAAGCTTTCTTT
TRBJ2-4	TRBV3-1	.	.	CASSQPGKSKNIQYF	TGTGCCAGCAGCCAGCCAGGGAAGTCCAAAAACATTCAGTACTTC
TRBJ2-2	TRBV28	.	.	CASSLLNTGELFF	TGTGCCAGCAGTTTACTAAACACCGGGGAGCTGTTTTTT
TRBJ1-4	TRBV4-3	.	.	CASSQDRRENEKLFF	TGCGCCAGCAGCCAAGATCGCAGGGAGAATGAAAAACTGTTTTTT
TRBJ2-5	TRBV27	.	TRBD2	CASSLAGGYQETQYF	TGTGCCAGCAGTTTGGCGGGGGGCTATCAAGAGACCCAGTACTTC
TRBJ1-2	TRBV12-3/TRBV12-4	.	.	CASTRTTKRGYTF	TGTGCCAGCACCAGGACCACGAAACGTGGCTACACCTTC
TRBJ1-2	TRBV28	.	TRBD1	CASSLGTGPKGYTF	TGTGCCAGCAGTTTAGGGACAGGGCCTAAGGGCTACACCTTC
TRBJ1-2	TRBV29-1	.	.	CSVEDRMSGTGGYTF	TGCAGCGTTGAAGATAGGATGTCAGGGACCGGTGGCTACACCTTC
TRBJ2-7	TRBV11-3	.	TRBD1	CASSLDPGQVEQYF	TGTGCCAGCAGCTTAGACCCGGGACAGGTCGAGCAGTACTTC
TRBJ2-5	TRBV2	.	.	CASSEVLGSQETQYF	TGTGCCAGCAGTGAAGTCCTTGGCAGCCAAGAGACCCAGTACTTC
TRBJ2-3	TRBV24-1	.	.	CATSADTATDTQYF	TGTGCCACCAGTGCCGACACAGCCACAGATACGCAGTATTTT
TRBJ2-1	TRBV5-6	.	.	CASSPLEGEQFF	TGTGCCAGCAGCCCACTAGAAGGTGAGCAGTTCTTC
TRBJ2-3	TRBV4-3	.	TRBD2	CASSQDTSGSVLDTQYF	TGCGCCAGCAGCCAAGATACTAGCGGGAGCGTCCTAGATACGCAGTATTTT
TRBJ1-5	TRBV6-1	.	.	CASTSGEGANQPQHF	TGTGCCAGCACATCAGGGGAAGGGGCCAATCAGCCCCAGCATTTT
TRBJ2-5	TRBV20-1	few	.	CSAPPDGETQYF	TGCAGTGCCCCACCAGATGGAGAGACCCAGTACTTC
TRBJ1-4	TRBV6-1	few	.	CASRTSANEKLFF	TGTGCCAGCCGGACCAGTGCTAATGAAAAACTGTTTTTT
TRBJ2-1	TRBV28	.	.	CASSLSLEQFF	TGTGCCAGCAGTTTATCCCTTGAGCAGTTCTTC
TRBJ1-2	TRBV6-1	.	TRBD1	CASSEQQGAIWTGYGYTF	TGTGCCAGCAGCGAGCAGCAGGGGGCGATTTGGACGGGCTATGGCTACACCTTC
TRBJ2-1	TRBV11-2	.	.	CASSPMGSNEQFF	TGTGCCAGCAGCCCCATGGGGTCGAATGAGCAGTTCTTC
TRBJ2-1	TRBV11-3	.	TRBD1	CASSSRQGAGEQFF	TGTGCCAGCAGCTCAAGACAGGGGGCTGGCGAGCAGTTCTTC
TRBJ2-3	TRBV6-1	.	.	CASSVEGTDTQYF	TGTGCCAGCAGTGTCGAAGGCACAGATACGCAGTATTTT